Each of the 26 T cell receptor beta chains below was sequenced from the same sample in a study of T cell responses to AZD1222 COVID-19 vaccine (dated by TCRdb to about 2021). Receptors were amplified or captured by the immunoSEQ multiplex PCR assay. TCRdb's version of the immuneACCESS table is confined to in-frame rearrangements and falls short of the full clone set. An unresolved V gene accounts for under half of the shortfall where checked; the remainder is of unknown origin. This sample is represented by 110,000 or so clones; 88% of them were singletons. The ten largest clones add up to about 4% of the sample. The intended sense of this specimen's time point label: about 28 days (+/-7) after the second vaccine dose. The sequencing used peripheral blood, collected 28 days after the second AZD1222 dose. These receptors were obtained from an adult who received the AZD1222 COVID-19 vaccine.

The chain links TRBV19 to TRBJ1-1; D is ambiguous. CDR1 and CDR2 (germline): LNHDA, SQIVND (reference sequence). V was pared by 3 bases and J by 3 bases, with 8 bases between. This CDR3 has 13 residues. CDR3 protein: CASSIREDTEAFF. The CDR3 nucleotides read TGTGCCAGTAGTATTAGGGAGGACACTGAAGCTTTCTTT.

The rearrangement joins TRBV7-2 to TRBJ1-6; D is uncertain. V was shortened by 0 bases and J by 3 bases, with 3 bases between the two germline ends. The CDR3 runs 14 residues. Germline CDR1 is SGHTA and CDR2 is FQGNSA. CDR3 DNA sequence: TGTGCCAGCAGCTTAGCTCGCTATAATTCACCCCTCCACTTT. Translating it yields CASSLARYNSPLHF.

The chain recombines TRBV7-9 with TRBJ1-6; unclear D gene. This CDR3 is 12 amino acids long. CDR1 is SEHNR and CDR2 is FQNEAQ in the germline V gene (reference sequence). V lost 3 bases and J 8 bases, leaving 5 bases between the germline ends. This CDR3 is CASSFPDSPLHF. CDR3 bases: TGTGCCAGCAGCTTTCCCGATTCACCCCTCCACTTT.

This chain's CDR3 is CAWSELGRGTDTQYF. The DNA for the CDR3 is TGTGCCTGGAGTGAGTTAGGGCGAGGTACAGATACGCAGTATTTT. This chain uses TRBV30 with TRBJ2-3; D unresolved. Germline loops: CDR1 GTSNPN, CDR2 SVGIG (reference sequence). V dropped 1 base and J dropped 3 bases, with 14 bases sitting between them. The CDR3 contains 15 residues.

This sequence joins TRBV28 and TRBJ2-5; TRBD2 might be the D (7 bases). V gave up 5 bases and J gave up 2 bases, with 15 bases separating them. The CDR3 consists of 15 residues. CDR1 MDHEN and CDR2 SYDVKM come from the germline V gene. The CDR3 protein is CASSRRGGLQETQYF. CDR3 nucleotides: TGTGCCAGCAGTCGGAGGGGGGGGCTGCAAGAGACCCAGTACTTC. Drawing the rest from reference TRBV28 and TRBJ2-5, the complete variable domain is DVKVTQSSRYLVKRTGEKVFLECVQDMDHENMFWYRQDPGLGLRLIYFSYDVKMKEKGDIPEGYSVSREKKERFSLILESASTNQTSMYLCASSRRGGLQETQYFGPGTRLLVL.

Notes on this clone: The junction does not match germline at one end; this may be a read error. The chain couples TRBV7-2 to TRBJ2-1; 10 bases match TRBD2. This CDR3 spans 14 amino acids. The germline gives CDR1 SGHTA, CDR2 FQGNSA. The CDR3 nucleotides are TGTGCCAGCAGCCTAGCGGGAGAGTACAATGAGCAGTTCTTC. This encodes CASSLAGEYNEQFF.

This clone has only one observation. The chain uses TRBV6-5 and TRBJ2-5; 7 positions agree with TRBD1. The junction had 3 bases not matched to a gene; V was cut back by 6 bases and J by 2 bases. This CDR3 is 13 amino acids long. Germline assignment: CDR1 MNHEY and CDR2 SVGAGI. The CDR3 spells CASRRDSQETQYF. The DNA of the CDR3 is TGTGCCAGCAGAAGGGACAGTCAAGAGACCCAGTACTTC.

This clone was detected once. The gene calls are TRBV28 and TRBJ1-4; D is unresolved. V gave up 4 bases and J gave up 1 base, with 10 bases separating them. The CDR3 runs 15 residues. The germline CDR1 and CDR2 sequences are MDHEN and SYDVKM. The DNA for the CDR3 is TGTGCCAGCAGTTCTCTCCCCTTAACTAATGAAAAACTGTTTTTT. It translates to CASSSLPLTNEKLFF.

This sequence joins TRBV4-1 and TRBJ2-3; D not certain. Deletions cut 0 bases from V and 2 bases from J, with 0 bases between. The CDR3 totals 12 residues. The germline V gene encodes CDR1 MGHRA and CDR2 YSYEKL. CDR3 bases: TGCGCCAGCAGCCAAGACACAGATACGCAGTATTTT. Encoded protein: CASSQDTDTQYF.

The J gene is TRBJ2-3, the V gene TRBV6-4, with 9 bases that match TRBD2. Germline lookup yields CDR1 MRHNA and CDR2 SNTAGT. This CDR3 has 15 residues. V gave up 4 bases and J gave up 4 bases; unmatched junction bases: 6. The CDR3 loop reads CASSVGRGGADTQYF. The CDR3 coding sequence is TGTGCCAGCAGTGTTGGGCGGGGGGGCGCAGATACGCAGTATTTT.

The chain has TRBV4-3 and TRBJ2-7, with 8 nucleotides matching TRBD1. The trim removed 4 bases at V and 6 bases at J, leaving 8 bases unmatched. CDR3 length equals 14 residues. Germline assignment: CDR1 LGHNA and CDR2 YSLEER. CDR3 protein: CASSLKQGVSEQYF. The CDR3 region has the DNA TGCGCCAGCAGCCTGAAACAGGGGGTGAGCGAGCAGTACTTC.

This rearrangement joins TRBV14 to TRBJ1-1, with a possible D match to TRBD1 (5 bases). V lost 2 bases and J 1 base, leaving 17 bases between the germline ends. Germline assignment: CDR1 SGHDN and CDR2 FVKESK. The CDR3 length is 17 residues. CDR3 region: CASSQRPPWGGNTEAFF. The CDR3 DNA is TGTGCCAGCAGCCAACGCCCTCCGTGGGGGGGGAACACTGAAGCTTTCTTT. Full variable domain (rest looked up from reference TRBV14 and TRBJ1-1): EAGVTQFPSHSVIEKGQTVTLRCDPISGHDNLYWYRRVMGKEIKFLLHFVKESKQDESGMPNNRFLAERTGGTYSTLKVQPAELEDSGVYFCASSQRPPWGGNTEAFFGQGTRLTVV.

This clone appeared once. CDR3 bases: TGTGCCAGCAGCCCCACCGGGGCGCCGGGTCAGCCCCAGCATTTT. This encodes CASSPTGAPGQPQHF. The rearrangement links TRBV7-9 to TRBJ1-5; tentatively, D is TRBD1 (5 bases). Trimming stripped 5 bases from V and 6 bases from J, with 17 bases between. The CDR3 spans 15 residues. The germline V gene has CDR1 SEHNR and CDR2 FQNEAQ (reference sequence).

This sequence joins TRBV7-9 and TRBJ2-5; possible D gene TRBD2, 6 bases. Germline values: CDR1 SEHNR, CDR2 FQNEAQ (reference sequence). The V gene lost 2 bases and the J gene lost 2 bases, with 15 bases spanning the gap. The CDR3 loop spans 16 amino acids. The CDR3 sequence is CASSLSFSSEQETQYF. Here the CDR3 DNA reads TGTGCCAGCAGCTTAAGTTTTTCTAGCGAGCAAGAGACCCAGTACTTC.

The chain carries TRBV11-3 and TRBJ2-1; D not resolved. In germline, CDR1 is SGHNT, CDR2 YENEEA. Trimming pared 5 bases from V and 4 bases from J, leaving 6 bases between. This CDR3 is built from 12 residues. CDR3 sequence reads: CASSLYYNEQFF. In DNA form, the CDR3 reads TGTGCCAGCAGCCTGTATTACAATGAGCAGTTCTTC.

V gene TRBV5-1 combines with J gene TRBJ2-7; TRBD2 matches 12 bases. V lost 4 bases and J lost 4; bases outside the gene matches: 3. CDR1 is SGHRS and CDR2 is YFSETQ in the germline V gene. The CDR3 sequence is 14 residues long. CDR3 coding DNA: TGCGCCAGCAGCCTAACTAGCGGGAGGTACGAGCAGTACTTC. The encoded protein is CASSLTSGRYEQYF.

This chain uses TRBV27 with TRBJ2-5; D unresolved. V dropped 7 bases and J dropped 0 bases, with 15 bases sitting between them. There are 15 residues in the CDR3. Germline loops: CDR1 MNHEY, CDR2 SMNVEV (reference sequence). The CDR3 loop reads CASNKGQAYQETQYF. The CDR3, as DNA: TGTGCCAGCAACAAAGGGCAGGCGTACCAAGAGACCCAGTACTTC.

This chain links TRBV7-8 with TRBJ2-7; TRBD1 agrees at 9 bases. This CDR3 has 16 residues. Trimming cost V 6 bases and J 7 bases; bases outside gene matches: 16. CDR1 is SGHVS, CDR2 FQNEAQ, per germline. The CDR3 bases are TGTGCCAGCAGACCGTGGACAGGGGCTTTCCATGGGGAGCAGTACTTC. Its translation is CASRPWTGAFHGEQYF.

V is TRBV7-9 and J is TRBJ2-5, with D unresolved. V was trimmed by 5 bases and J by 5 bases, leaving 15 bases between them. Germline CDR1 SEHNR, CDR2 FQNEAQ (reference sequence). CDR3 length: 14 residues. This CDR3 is CASSLDLVFETQYF. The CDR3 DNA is TGTGCCAGCAGCCTTGATCTGGTTTTCGAGACCCAGTACTTC.

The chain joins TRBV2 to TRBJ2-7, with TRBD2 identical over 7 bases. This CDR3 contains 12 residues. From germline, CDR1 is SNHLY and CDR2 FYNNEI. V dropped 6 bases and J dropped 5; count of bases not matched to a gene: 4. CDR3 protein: CASRGGYNEQYF. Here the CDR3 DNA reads TGTGCCAGCAGGGGGGGGTACAACGAGCAGTACTTC.

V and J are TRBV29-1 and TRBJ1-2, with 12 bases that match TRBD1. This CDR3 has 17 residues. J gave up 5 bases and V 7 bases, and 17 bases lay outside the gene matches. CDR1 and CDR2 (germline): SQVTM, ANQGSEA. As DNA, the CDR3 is TGCAGCGCCGCGCGTGGGACAGGGGGCGTTAGGGGATATGGCTACACCTTC. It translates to CSAARGTGGVRGYGYTF.

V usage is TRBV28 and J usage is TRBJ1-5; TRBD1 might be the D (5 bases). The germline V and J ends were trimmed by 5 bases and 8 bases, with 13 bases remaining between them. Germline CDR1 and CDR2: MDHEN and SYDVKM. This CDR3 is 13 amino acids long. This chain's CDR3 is CASSPGTVEPQHF. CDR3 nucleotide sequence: TGTGCCAGCAGTCCAGGGACCGTGGAGCCCCAGCATTTT.

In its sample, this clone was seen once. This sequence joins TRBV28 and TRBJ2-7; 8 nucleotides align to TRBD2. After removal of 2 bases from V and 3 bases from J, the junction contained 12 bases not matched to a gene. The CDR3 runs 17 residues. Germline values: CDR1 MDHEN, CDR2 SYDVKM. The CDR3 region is CASSLRASGRRLYEQYF. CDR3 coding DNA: TGTGCCAGCAGTTTAAGGGCTAGCGGGCGTCGCCTCTACGAGCAGTACTTC. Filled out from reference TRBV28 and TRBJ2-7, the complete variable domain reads DVKVTQSSRYLVKRTGEKVFLECVQDMDHENMFWYRQDPGLGLRLIYFSYDVKMKEKGDIPEGYSVSREKKERFSLILESASTNQTSMYLCASSLRASGRRLYEQYFGPGTRLTVT.

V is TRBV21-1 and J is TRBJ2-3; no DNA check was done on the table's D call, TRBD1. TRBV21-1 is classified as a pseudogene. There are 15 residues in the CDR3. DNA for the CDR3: TGTGCCAGCAGCAAAGGAGGACAGGGCCCAGATACGCAGTATTTT. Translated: CASSKGGQGPDTQYF.

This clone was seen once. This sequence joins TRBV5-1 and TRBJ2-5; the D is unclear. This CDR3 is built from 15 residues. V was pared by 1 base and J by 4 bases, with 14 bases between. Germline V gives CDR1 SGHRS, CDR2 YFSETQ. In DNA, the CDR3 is TGCGCCAGCAGCTTGTCGGGCAAGGGTGTAGAGACCCAGTACTTC. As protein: CASSLSGKGVETQYF.

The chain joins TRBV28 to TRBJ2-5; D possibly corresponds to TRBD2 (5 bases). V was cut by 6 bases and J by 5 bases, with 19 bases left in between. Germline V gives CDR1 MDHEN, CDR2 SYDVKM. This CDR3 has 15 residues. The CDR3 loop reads CASRPEDSLAETQYF. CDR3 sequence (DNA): TGTGCCAGCAGGCCCGAGGACTCTCTCGCGGAGACCCAGTACTTC.